What follows describes a single T cell receptor beta chain. Its antigen remains unknown. Here immunoSEQ multiplex PCR was the method, and the copy in TCRdb shows in-frame clones only, minus some. The sample holds more than 110,000 clones, 80% to 95% seen once. CDR1 and CDR2 (germline): KGHDR, SFDVKD. The CDR3 is 23 amino acids. After removal of 4 bases from V and 1 base from J, the junction contained 27 bases not matched to a gene. This sample was included in a study of T cell responses to AZD1222 COVID-19 vaccine. Across the whole study: The study pooled second doses at about 4 or about 12 weeks.

Broader study findings: The donor group comprised mostly white British people and more females; the analysis possibly underestimated clonal diversity. Along spike, vaccine-associated CD4 TCRs were found throughout, with dominance at 160-218 and 743-854. Of spike-specific TCRs, nearly half reportedly target regions left unmutated in variants.

The chain has TRBV24-1 and TRBJ2-3, with TRBD1 matching 8 bases. The source was peripheral blood, collected on day 0 of AZD1222 vaccination. This sequence was found in an adult in good health. The CDR3 DNA sequence: TGTGCCACCAGTGACATCCTTCCCCTGACAGGGGAGTCCGGAACCCTAGGCACAGATACGCAGTATTTT. Its protein product is CATSDILPLTGESGTLGTDTQYF.